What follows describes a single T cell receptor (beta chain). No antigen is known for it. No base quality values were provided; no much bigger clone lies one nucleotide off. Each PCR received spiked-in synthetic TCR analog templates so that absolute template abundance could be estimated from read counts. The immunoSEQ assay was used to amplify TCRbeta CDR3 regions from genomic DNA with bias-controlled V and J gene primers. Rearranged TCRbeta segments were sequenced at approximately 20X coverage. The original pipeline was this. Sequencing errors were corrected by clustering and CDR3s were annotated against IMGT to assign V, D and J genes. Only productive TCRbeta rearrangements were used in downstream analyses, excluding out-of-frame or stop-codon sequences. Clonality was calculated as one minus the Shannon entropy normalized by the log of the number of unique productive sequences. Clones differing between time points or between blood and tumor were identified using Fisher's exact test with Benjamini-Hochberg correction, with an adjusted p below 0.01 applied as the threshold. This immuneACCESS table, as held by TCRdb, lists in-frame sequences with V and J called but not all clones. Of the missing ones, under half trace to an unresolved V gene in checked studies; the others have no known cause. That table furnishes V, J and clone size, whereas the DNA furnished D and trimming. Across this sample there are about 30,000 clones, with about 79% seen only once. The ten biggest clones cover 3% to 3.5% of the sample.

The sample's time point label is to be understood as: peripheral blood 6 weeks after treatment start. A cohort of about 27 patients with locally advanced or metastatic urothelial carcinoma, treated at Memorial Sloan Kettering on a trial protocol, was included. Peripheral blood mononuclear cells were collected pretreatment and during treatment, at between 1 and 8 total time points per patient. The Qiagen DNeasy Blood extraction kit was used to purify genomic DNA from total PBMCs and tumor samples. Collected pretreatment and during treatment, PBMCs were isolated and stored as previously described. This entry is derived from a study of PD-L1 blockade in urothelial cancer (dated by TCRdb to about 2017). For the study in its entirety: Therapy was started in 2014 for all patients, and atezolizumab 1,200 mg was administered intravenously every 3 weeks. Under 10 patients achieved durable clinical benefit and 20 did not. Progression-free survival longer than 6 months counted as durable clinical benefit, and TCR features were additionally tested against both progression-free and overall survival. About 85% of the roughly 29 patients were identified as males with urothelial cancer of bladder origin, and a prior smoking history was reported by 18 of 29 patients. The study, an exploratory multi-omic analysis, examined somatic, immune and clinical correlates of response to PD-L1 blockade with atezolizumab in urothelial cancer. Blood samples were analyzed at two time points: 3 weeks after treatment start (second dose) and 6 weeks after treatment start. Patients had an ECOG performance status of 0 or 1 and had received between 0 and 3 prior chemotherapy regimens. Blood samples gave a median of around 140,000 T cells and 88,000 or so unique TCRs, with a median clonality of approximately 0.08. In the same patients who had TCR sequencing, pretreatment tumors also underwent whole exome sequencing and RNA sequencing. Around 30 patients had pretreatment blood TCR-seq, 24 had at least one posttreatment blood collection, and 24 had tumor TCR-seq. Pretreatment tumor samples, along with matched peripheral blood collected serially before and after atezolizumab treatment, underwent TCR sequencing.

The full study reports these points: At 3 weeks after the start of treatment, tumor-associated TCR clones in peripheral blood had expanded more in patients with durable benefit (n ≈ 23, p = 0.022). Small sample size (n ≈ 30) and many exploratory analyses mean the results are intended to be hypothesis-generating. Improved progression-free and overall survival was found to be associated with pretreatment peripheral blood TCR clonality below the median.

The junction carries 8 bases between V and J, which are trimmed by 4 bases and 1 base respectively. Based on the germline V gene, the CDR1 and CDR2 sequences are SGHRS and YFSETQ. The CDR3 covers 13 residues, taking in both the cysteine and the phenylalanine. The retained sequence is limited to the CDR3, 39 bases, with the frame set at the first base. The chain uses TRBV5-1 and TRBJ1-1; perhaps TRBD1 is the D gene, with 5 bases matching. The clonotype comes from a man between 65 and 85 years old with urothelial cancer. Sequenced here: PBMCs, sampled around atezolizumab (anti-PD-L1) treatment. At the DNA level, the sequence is TGCGCCAGCAGCACGACAGCGAACACTGAAGCTTTCTTT. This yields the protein CASSTTANTEAFF. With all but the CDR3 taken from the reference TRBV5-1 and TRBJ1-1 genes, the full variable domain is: KAGVTQTPRYLIKTRGQQVTLSCSPISGHRSVSWYQQTPGQGLQFLFEYFSETQRNKGNFPGRFSGRQFSNSRSEMNVSTLELGDSALYLCASSTTANTEAFFGQGTRLTVV.